This T cell receptor (beta chain) was documented in a study of T-cell reconstitution after alpha-beta-depleted transplantation in children. Unique molecular identifiers were used to barcode this TCRbeta library. In TCRdb, the PCR reads were re-called with MiXCR into one record per CDR3 protein. Counted here are some 640,000 distinct CDR3 sequences, roughly 15% occurring once; the ten biggest clones make up 1.1%. This clonotype was counted between two and nine times. Between the trimmed V and J ends, which lost 3 bases and 4 bases, there was a span of 15 bases. The CDR3 length is 14 residues. Looked up from germline, CDR1 is DFQATT and CDR2 is SNEGSKA (reference sequence).

The source is a human donor who donated a stem cell graft to a child with acute myeloid leukemia. Here the sequenced sample was PBMCs from the stem cell graft donor, taken from the stem cell graft. V and J are TRBV20-1 and TRBJ1-2; perhaps TRBD1 as D (5 bases). The DNA of the CDR3 is TGCAGTGCTAGCCGACCGACAGAGCTCTATGGCTACACCTTC. The encoded protein is CSASRPTELYGYTF.